This T cell receptor beta chain appears in the sequencing data of a study of a mutant IDH1 vaccine in newly diagnosed glioma. Across the whole study: Beginning 4-6 weeks after radiotherapy alone, or with temozolomide cycles, vaccination took place.

Germline values: CDR1 MNHEY, CDR2 SMNVEV (reference sequence). Trimming stripped 6 bases from V and 2 bases from J, with 4 bases between. This CDR3 is built from 11 residues. As for time point: week 47, end of study. Every single dose of the vaccine, 300 ug of mutant IDH1 20-mer peptide, came with topical imiquimod. Data came from immunoSEQ multiplex PCR; TCRdb stores just in-frame clones and leaves some out. The data show nearly 50,000 clones, 65% to 85% seen once. Concerning this clone: The antigen is undetermined.

V and J are TRBV27 and TRBJ1-1; no reliable D call. This TCR came from a woman aged 30 to 39 with glioma. Some clones in this sample may be carry-over from other donors' samples. The material was PBMCs, obtained from a glioma patient whose treatment included an IDH1 peptide vaccine. CDR3 residues: CASSSNTEAFF. The CDR3 region has the DNA TGTGCCAGCAGCTCAAACACTGAAGCTTTCTTT.